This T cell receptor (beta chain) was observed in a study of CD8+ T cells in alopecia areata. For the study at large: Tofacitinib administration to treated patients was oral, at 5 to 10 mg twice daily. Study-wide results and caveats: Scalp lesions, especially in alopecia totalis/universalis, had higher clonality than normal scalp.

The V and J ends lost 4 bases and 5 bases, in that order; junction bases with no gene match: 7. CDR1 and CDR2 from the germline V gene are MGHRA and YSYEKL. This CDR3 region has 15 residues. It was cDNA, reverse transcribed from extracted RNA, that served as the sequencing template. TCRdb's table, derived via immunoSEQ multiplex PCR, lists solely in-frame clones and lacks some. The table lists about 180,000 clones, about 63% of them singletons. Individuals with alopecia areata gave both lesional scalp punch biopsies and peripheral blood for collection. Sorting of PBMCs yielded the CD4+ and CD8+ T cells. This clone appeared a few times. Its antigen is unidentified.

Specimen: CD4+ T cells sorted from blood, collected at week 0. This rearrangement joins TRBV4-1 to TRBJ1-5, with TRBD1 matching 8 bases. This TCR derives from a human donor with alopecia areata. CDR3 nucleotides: TGCGCCAGCAGCCGGTTGGGACAGGACGATCAGCCCCAGCATTTT. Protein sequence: CASSRLGQDDQPQHF.